This TCR beta chain was sequenced in a study of cytomegalovirus exposure and HLA in healthy donors (dated by TCRdb to between 2016 and 2019). Study-wide context: An earlier analysis of 587 of the donors reported 276 Gb of sequence data and 117 million unique TCR beta sequences obtained from roughly 180 million T cells. Genome-wide SNP genotypes for about 60% of the 666 donors were used in a later genetic analysis, which treated that subset as a discovery cohort. Rather than drawing on any new phenotypic data, the later analysis identified candidate immune exposures from TCR beta sequences and the way those sequences occurred across donors. Because of strong linkage in the cohort, 4 to 6 DR-DQ haplotypes were treated as single units for association and clustering. High-throughput TCR immunosequencing, statistical association of individual TCRs with disease status, and machine learning were combined to predict cytomegalovirus infection status. Among some 410 genotyped donors of the cohort, an average of about 240,000 unique TCR beta nucleotide sequences was sequenced per donor, of which approximately 19% were non-productive. The number of typed donors differed by locus: about 620-640 for A, B, C, DRB1 and DQB1; some 500 for DQA1; over 600 for DPA1; and 400 to 480 for DPB1. HLA typing included class I and class II loci at four-digit resolution. A later analysis re-examined previously published TCR beta repertoires from around 670 donors and added high-resolution HLA genotyping to investigate patterns of TCR occurrence. The genetic ancestry cluster associated with self-reported Caucasian donors included roughly four fifths of the approximately 400 genotyped donors. An early release covering 550 to 700 HLA-typed donors comprised about 310 gigabases of sequencing data and tens of millions of unique TCR sequences. The study aimed to test whether signatures of past pathogen exposure could be identified by cataloging public T cell receptors. Along with the roughly 610-subject first cohort, a separate validation cohort of 120 different subjects was used. The study used immunosequencing to profile the T cell repertoires of approximately 630 subjects and linked those repertoires to cytomegalovirus serostatus. Alongside the repertoire data, information on donor age, sex, ethnicity and CMV serostatus was compiled. An earlier analysis of roughly 580 of the donors used high-throughput TCR beta sequencing to judge whether each TCR beta V gene segment behaved as functional or pseudogenic. All discovery cohort repertoires had been generated on a single sequencing platform.

In total, 630 or so healthy bone marrow donors made up the cohort. At the time of sampling, all cohort members were nominally healthy, though unrecorded immune exposures were likely present. The donor was CMV seronegative and belonged to the group of 352 seronegative cohort members. A peripheral blood sample was provided by each donor, and peripheral blood mononuclear cells were used for TCR beta sequencing. The Qiagen DNeasy Blood Extraction Kit was used to extract genomic DNA from the blood cell samples. Overall study outcomes, separate from this receptor: In both the original and validation cohorts, the classifier was reported to diagnose cytomegalovirus status with high specificity and sensitivity. A later analysis found that HLA-associated TCR beta chains were more clonally expanded and had lower generation probabilities than equally common non-associated chains. In this cohort, only TCR beta chains were sequenced, and detectable features were limited by the absence of alpha or paired-chain data. For the cohort, immune exposure information was limited to CMV serostatus. Some IMGT-functional V segments, including TRBV6-2 and TRBV6-3, could not be distinguished by the 87-base-pair reads and were therefore excluded. A cluster of highly shared sequence variants was judged likely to represent a technical artifact of the sequencing pipeline. At a false discovery rate of 0.05, a later analysis linked about 17,000 TCR beta sequences to specific HLA alleles. The study listed approximately 150 TCR beta chains as associated with cytomegalovirus. In a later genetic analysis, fewer N-insertions in productive TCRs were reported among donors in an Asian-associated ancestry cluster than the roughly 640-donor mean. A few of the identified cytomegalovirus-associated TCR beta chains were confirmed in vitro to be specific for cytomegalovirus antigens. Broadly in line with IMGT annotations, most TCR beta V segments showed up in productive rearrangements about 87% or about 30% of the time in an earlier analysis of 450 to 600 of the donors. According to the authors, the approach could potentially be generalized to other disease states and immunological phenotypes. Because HLA typing was missing for some donors at each locus, association tests included only the typed subset. Because counts were too low, approximately 15 rarely observed V segments, including chromosome 9 orphons, were excluded from the earlier analysis of 500 to 700 of the donors. In a later genetic analysis, a missense DCLRE1C variant was associated with V-gene and J-gene trimming of TCR beta chains, and the association was replicated in an independent cohort. Strong co-occurrence of HLA alleles, especially DR and DQ, made assigning TCR associations to individual alleles difficult. Presence/absence analyses assumed roughly uniform sequencing depth across donors, an assumption that may not hold. Most TCR sequences were seen in very few donors, while some public TCRs were found in many individuals. Linkage disequilibrium might explain the correlated functional status among segregating V segments, but an unknown experimental factor could not be ruled out. In a later analysis, the rate of TCR association differed among HLA loci, with DRB1 alleles having the most associated TCRs and HLA-C alleles having the fewest. A further reported finding was that TCR beta sequences accurately predicted the HLA-A and HLA-B alleles for most subjects in the first cohort. According to a later analysis, most CMV-associated TCR beta chains appeared to be HLA-restricted, and the HLA associations seemed to be driven largely by CMV exposure. In a later analysis, several top co-occurrence clusters were reported to appear linked to parvovirus B19, influenza, CMV and Epstein-Barr virus.

CDR1 and CDR2, per the germline V gene, are SGHRS and YFSETQ. Its CDR3 holds 15 amino acids, cysteine through phenylalanine. Left in the record is the CDR3 DNA by itself, 45 bases read in frame from the first base. V is cut by 0 bases and J by 2 bases, and the space between the germline ends is 9 bases. Notes on this clone: Its antigen is still unknown.

The method behind the library was the immunoSEQ multiplex PCR assay. For the multiplex PCR, a mixture combining 60 forward primers for TCR Vbeta segments and 13 reverse primers for TCR Jbeta segments was used. The CDR3 region of rearranged TCR beta genes was amplified from genomic DNA by a multiplex PCR assay. On the Illumina HiSeq System, the amplified TCR beta libraries were sequenced as 87-base-pair reads. Regarding the original processing steps: A later analysis tallied around 80 million unique TCR beta chains across the roughly 610 repertoires, and 10 million to 11 million of those chains were shared by two or more donors. A nearest-neighbor algorithm error-corrected the raw reads and collapsed the reads into unique sequences, merging closely related sequences to remove PCR and sequencing errors. CDR3 sequences were aligned to IMGT reference sequences to assign V, D and J gene segments. Each retained sequence needed at least a six-nucleotide match to both a V gene segment and a J gene segment. A rearrangement counted as productive if the CDR3 had no stop codons and remained in frame with V and J, and every other rearrangement counted as non-productive. CDR3 was defined by IMGT convention, running from the second conserved V-encoded cysteine to the conserved J-encoded phenylalanine. In an earlier analysis of 587 of the donors, sequences lacking an unambiguous match to a single V gene segment were excluded. In an earlier analysis of several hundred of the donors, V segments were called functional above 56.7% productive rearrangements and were called segregating when the between-donor standard deviation exceeded 5%. To diagnose cytomegalovirus status from the catalog of TCR beta chain sequences, a statistical classification framework was built. V and J gene assignment, in a later analysis, came from comparing TCR nucleotide sequences with IMGT/GENE-DB human TR gene sequences. A later analysis assigned CDR3 sequences and most-parsimonious VDJ recombination scenarios with the TCRdist pipeline. A later analysis defined each TCR beta chain by its CDR3 amino acid sequence plus V-gene family, and excluded reads lacking a unique V-gene family. A later analysis removed roughly 590 highly shared, low-generation-probability nucleotide sequences to deal with suspected cross-contamination and a sequencing artifact. In a later analysis, a clonal expansion index was calculated for each public chain from normalized within-repertoire ranks of inferred template counts. In a later analysis, generation probabilities were computed using a VDJ recombination model fitted to out-of-frame rearrangements, and the results were checked against IGoR. Hypergeometric tests were used in a later analysis to score TCR-TCR, TCR-HLA and TCR-CMV co-occurrence, with a repertoire-size bias correction applied to the TCR pairs. A later analysis estimated false discovery rates by permuting HLA or CMV assignments 20 times. A later analysis grouped co-occurring TCRs with DBSCAN, adding TCRdist sequence similarity when clustering within HLA-allele-positive subsets. Repertoires with fewer than 30,000 or more than 120,000 public chains, plus five repertoires with anomalous nucleotide sharing, were excluded from co-occurrence clustering. TCRdb provides this immuneACCESS table in a form limited to in-frame rearrangements. Some clones are lacking; in checked studies, under half of them reflect an unresolved V gene, and why the rest are absent is not known. V, J and clone size derive from that table, while D and trimming were established from the DNA sequence. The sample's records list about 130,000 clones. The biggest ten clones account for about 2% of the sample.

This clonotype was sampled from a man between 40 and 49 years old in good health and CMV-seronegative. The source material was PBMCs. The chain joins TRBV5-1 to TRBJ2-1; TRBD1 is perhaps the D gene, given 5 matching bases. This receptor has the CDR3 CASSLGGPAYNEQFF. The bases are TGCGCCAGCAGCTTGGGGGGCCCCGCCTACAATGAGCAGTTCTTC.